A selection of T cell receptor beta chains follows, all from one sample in a study of patients and donors after allogeneic stem cell transplantation. MiXCR, applied by TCRdb to the RT-PCR reads, yields one record per CDR3 protein. The repertoire holds over 150,000 distinct CDR3 sequences, around two fifths seen once, with 33% in the top ten. The sample was blood, either unsorted or a sorted T cell fraction (not recorded which). The receptor source for this set is a human donor who was either an allogeneic HSCT recipient or a stem cell or donor lymphocyte infusion donor (not recorded which). It is not recorded whose cells these are; they may come from a transplant donor. Each CDR3 is given with its conserved first and last residue. The D gene is left open where the match is weak. The size of a clone is reported for some rows only, either as once, few or many, or as a class for expanded clones.

j_call,v_call,d_call,clone_size,cdr3_nt,cdr3_aa
TRBJ2-3,TRBV6-2/TRBV6-3,-,-,TGTGCCAGCAGTTACGGTAGTGGCTACACAGATACGCAGTATTTT,CASSYGSGYTDTQYF
TRBJ1-2,TRBV7-9,-,-,TGTGCCAGCAGCTTATCAGGGGCAGAGGGCTACACCTTC,CASSLSGAEGYTF
TRBJ2-2,TRBV6-2/TRBV6-3,-,few,TGTGCCAGCACGCCAGGGTCTGGTCTGGAGCTGTTTTTT,CASTPGSGLELFF
TRBJ2-1,TRBV29-1,-,-,TGCAGCGCTGAACGGGTCGAGTTAGCGGTTTTCTACAATGAGCAGTTCTTC,CSAERVELAVFYNEQFF
TRBJ2-7,TRBV5-6,TRBD1,-,TGTGCCAGCAGCTCCATTGACAGGGGGCACGAGCAGTACTTC,CASSSIDRGHEQYF
TRBJ2-1,TRBV28,-,-,TGTGCCAGCGGCGGACCCCTTTACAATGAGCAGTTCTTC,CASGGPLYNEQFF
TRBJ1-5,TRBV12-3/TRBV12-4,TRBD1,many,TGTGCCAGCAGTTTGGAGGGGGCTAAGGATCAGCCCCAGCATTTT,CASSLEGAKDQPQHF
TRBJ1-2,TRBV7-2,-,few,TGTGCCAGCAGCCCCCCGGTTCGACCCTATGGCTACACCTTC,CASSPPVRPYGYTF
TRBJ1-6,TRBV30,-,-,TGTGCCTGGAGTGTACGTCAGCGGGGGAATTCACCCCTCCACTTT,CAWSVRQRGNSPLHF
TRBJ1-5,TRBV27,-,-,TGTGCCAGCACCACTCAAAATCAGCCCCAGCATTTT,CASTTQNQPQHF
TRBJ1-1,TRBV12-3/TRBV12-4,-,-,TGTGCCAGCAGTTACCCCCTGGTCGTTGGGAACACTGAAGCTTTCTTT,CASSYPLVVGNTEAFF
TRBJ1-1,TRBV7-6,TRBD1,-,TGTGCCAGCCTGGGACAGGGGAATACTGAAGCTTTCTTT,CASLGQGNTEAFF
TRBJ1-2,TRBV7-2,-,few,TGTGCCAGCAGCTTAGCGTGGGCTGGGGGCTACACCTTC,CASSLAWAGGYTF
TRBJ1-4,TRBV25-1,-,-,TGTGCCAGCATCCCCCCCCCGGTTCGGAATGAAAAACTGTTTTTT,CASIPPPVRNEKLFF
TRBJ1-3,TRBV7-2,-,few,TGTGCCAGCAGCTTAGTATTGGCACCGGTTCGGGGAAACACCATATATTTT,CASSLVLAPVRGNTIYF
TRBJ2-3,TRBV6-5,-,-,TGTGCCAGCAGTTGGGCAGGGAGGGATACGCAGTATTTT,CASSWAGRDTQYF
TRBJ1-6,TRBV4-3,-,few,TGCGCCAGCAGCCAAGATGGTGGAGTTTTGTCACCCCTCCACTTT,CASSQDGGVLSPLHF
TRBJ1-1,TRBV7-2,TRBD1,-,TGTGCCAGCAGCCCTACCGGGACAGGGGGCACTGAAGCTTTCTTT,CASSPTGTGGTEAFF
TRBJ2-3,TRBV7-9,TRBD2,once,TGTGCCAGCAGCTTAGCGGGAGGGAACACAGATACGCAGTATTTT,CASSLAGGNTDTQYF
TRBJ1-5,TRBV5-1,TRBD1,-,TGCGCCAGCAGCTTGTCAGGGACAGGGGGCGCGGGGCAGCCCCAGCATTTT,CASSLSGTGGAGQPQHF
TRBJ2-5,TRBV7-2,-,-,TGTGCCAGCAGCTTAGCGGGAGCTCTTCAAGAGACCCAGTACTTC,CASSLAGALQETQYF
TRBJ1-5,TRBV15,TRBD1,-,TGTGCCACCAGCTATGACAGGGGGAGCGAGCCCCAGCATTTT,CATSYDRGSEPQHF
TRBJ2-5,TRBV5-1,TRBD2,-,TGCGCCAGCAGCTTGGTACTAGCGGGAGGGCGCGAGACCCAGTACTTC,CASSLVLAGGRETQYF
TRBJ2-7,TRBV27,TRBD1,-,TGTGCCAGCAAAAGGGCAGGGGGCGACGAGCAGTACTTC,CASKRAGGDEQYF
TRBJ1-1,TRBV4-1,-,once,TGCGCCAGCAGCCAGAGGACAGCTCCACTTGAAGTTTTCTTT,CASSQRTAPLEVFF
TRBJ1-1,TRBV6-5,-,-,TGTGCCAGCAGTACTCTACAGGCCACTGAAGCTTTCTTT,CASSTLQATEAFF
TRBJ1-2,TRBV30,-,-,TGTGCCTGGACCCCCTCGGACAGTTTAAAAGCTAACTATGGCTACACCTTC,CAWTPSDSLKANYGYTF
TRBJ1-2,TRBV5-6,-,once,TGTGCCAGCAGCTCCCAGCAAGGGCTTAATGGCTACACCTTC,CASSSQQGLNGYTF